A single sample is the source of the 2 T cell receptor beta chains below, sequenced in a study of T cells in Graves' hyperthyroidism and ophthalmopathy. There were TCR beta CDR3 regions amplified from RNA transcripts. The study used the HTBI primer set for a first-round RT-PCR of the TCR CDR3. TCRdb itself ran the multiplex PCR reads through MiXCR, one entry per CDR3 protein. Of more than 350,000 distinct CDR3 sequences listed, roughly 15% are singletons. The sample taken for sequencing was blood. These receptors were taken from a woman aged 60-70 years with Graves' ophthalmopathy.

In this sample, this clonotype turned up a few times. The J gene is TRBJ2-1, the V gene TRBV14; a weak D match, TRBD2 (5 bases). The length of the CDR3 is 15 residues. V was cut by 4 bases and J by 4 bases, with 14 bases left in between. CDR1 is SGHDN and CDR2 is FVKESK in the germline V gene. The CDR3 nucleotides read TGTGCCAGCAGCCTAGTCGAAACTAGTTACAATGAGCAGTTCTTC. Protein sequence: CASSLVETSYNEQFF.

This clonotype was seen at least ten times. Here the CDR3 reads CSARPGLATLETQYF. CDR3 bases: TGCAGTGCTAGACCGGGACTAGCGACATTAGAGACCCAGTACTTC. This chain uses TRBV20-1 with TRBJ2-5, with 10 bases identical to TRBD2. This CDR3 spans 15 amino acids. Trimming at V came to 2 bases and at J to 4 bases, leaving 7 bases not matched to a gene. Per the germline V gene, CDR1 is DFQATT and CDR2 is SNEGSKA (reference sequence).